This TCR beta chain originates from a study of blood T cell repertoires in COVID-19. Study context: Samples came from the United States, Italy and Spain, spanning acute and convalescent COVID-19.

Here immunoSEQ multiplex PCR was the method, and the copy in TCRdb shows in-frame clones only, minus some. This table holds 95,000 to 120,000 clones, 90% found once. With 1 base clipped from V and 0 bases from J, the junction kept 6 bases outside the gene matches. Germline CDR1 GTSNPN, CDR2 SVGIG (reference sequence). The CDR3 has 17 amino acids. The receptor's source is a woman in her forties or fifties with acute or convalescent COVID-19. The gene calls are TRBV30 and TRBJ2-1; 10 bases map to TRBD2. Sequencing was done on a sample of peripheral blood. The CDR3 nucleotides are TGTGCCTGGAGTGGACTAGCGGGTTCCTCCTCCTACAATGAGCAGTTCTTC. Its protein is CAWSGLAGSSSYNEQFF.